The rows below give T cell receptor beta chains drawn from one sample of a study of cytomegalovirus exposure and HLA in healthy donors. Produced via immunoSEQ multiplex PCR; TCRdb's table is partial and in-frame only. This table has roughly 180,000 clones, more than 80% appearing once. Sequenced: PBMCs. These receptors all stem from a male donor in good health and CMV-seronegative. Both conserved end residues are part of each CDR3. D genes are given only for firm matches. Clone sizes are given selectively: once, few, many, or a class where the clone is expanded.

v_call: TRBV15
j_call: TRBJ2-1
d_call: TRBD1
clone_size: -
cdr3_nt: TGTGCCACCAGCAGAGATCTGACAGGGGGATACAATGAGCAGTTCTTC
cdr3_aa: CATSRDLTGGYNEQFF

v_call: TRBV30
j_call: TRBJ1-5
d_call: -
clone_size: -
cdr3_nt: TGTGCCTGGAGTCCGAGCAGGACTGCGAGAGGGAATCAGCCCCAGCATTTT
cdr3_aa: CAWSPSRTARGNQPQHF

v_call: TRBV10-3
j_call: TRBJ2-2
d_call: TRBD1
clone_size: -
cdr3_nt: TGTGCCATCAGTGACCTCGGGACAGGGGGGACCGGGGAGCTGTTTTTT
cdr3_aa: CAISDLGTGGTGELFF

v_call: TRBV29-1
j_call: TRBJ2-7
d_call: TRBD2
clone_size: -
cdr3_nt: TGCAGCGTTGGGATCGCGCCGGGACTAGTCTACGAGCAGTACTTC
cdr3_aa: CSVGIAPGLVYEQYF

v_call: TRBV10-3
j_call: TRBJ1-5
d_call: -
clone_size: -
cdr3_nt: TGTGCCATCAGTGAGTCGAGCCCAAGAGGTACAGGAGCAAATCAGCCCCAGCATTTT
cdr3_aa: CAISESSPRGTGANQPQHF

v_call: TRBV5-1
j_call: TRBJ1-4
d_call: TRBD1
clone_size: -
cdr3_nt: TGCGCCAGCAGCTTGGGACAGGGGAATGAAAAACTGTTTTTT
cdr3_aa: CASSLGQGNEKLFF

v_call: TRBV7-8
j_call: TRBJ1-1
d_call: TRBD1
clone_size: -
cdr3_nt: TGTGCCAGCAGCGACCGACAGGGGATCGCTGAAGCTTTCTTT
cdr3_aa: CASSDRQGIAEAFF

v_call: TRBV6-4
j_call: TRBJ2-1
d_call: -
clone_size: -
cdr3_nt: TGTGCCAGCAGTGACTCTGCGAGAAGCTCCTACAATGAGCAGTTCTTC
cdr3_aa: CASSDSARSSYNEQFF

v_call: TRBV11-2
j_call: TRBJ1-1
d_call: -
clone_size: -
cdr3_nt: TGTGCCAGCAGCTTAAGGAACGGCAGGGGGAACACTGAAGCTTTCTTT
cdr3_aa: CASSLRNGRGNTEAFF

v_call: TRBV28
j_call: TRBJ2-3
d_call: TRBD1
clone_size: -
cdr3_nt: TGTGCCAGCAGGGGGACGACAGGGGCCCTGCAGTATTTT
cdr3_aa: CASRGTTGALQYF

v_call: TRBV4-3
j_call: TRBJ2-1
d_call: -
clone_size: -
cdr3_nt: TGCGCCAGCAGCCAAGGGCCCCCATCCAGTTCCTACAATGAGCAGTTCTTC
cdr3_aa: CASSQGPPSSSYNEQFF

v_call: TRBV7-3
j_call: TRBJ1-5
d_call: TRBD1
clone_size: -
cdr3_nt: TGTGCCAGCAGCTCCCCGGGACAGGAGGATCAGCCCCAGCATTTT
cdr3_aa: CASSSPGQEDQPQHF

v_call: TRBV18
j_call: TRBJ1-6
d_call: TRBD1
clone_size: -
cdr3_nt: TGTGCCAGCTCACCAGAGGGGGCGCGGGGCAATTCACCCCTCCACTTT
cdr3_aa: CASSPEGARGNSPLHF

v_call: TRBV5-1
j_call: TRBJ2-1
d_call: -
clone_size: -
cdr3_nt: TGCGCCAGCAGCGATACGGGAGTCTACAATGAGCAGTTCTTC
cdr3_aa: CASSDTGVYNEQFF

v_call: TRBV15
j_call: TRBJ2-7
d_call: -
clone_size: -
cdr3_nt: TGTGCCACCAGCAGTGGGCAGAGTATCCCCTACTACGAGCAGTACTTC
cdr3_aa: CATSSGQSIPYYEQYF

v_call: TRBV5-1
j_call: TRBJ1-1
d_call: -
clone_size: -
cdr3_nt: TGCGCCAGCAGCTTGGGTGCCCGCGACTTCGAAGCTTTCTTT
cdr3_aa: CASSLGARDFEAFF

v_call: TRBV7-2
j_call: TRBJ2-7
d_call: TRBD1
clone_size: -
cdr3_nt: TGTGCCAGCACCGGGACAGGGGCAAACTACGAGCAGTACTTC
cdr3_aa: CASTGTGANYEQYF

v_call: TRBV4-1
j_call: TRBJ2-3
d_call: TRBD2
clone_size: once
cdr3_nt: TGCGCCAGCAGCCCCTGGACTAGCGGGAGGGCCAGAGATACGCAGTATTTT
cdr3_aa: CASSPWTSGRARDTQYF

v_call: TRBV30
j_call: TRBJ2-3
d_call: TRBD2
clone_size: -
cdr3_nt: TGTGCCTGGAGTGTCCCAACTAGCGGGGGGTACGATACGCAGTATTTT
cdr3_aa: CAWSVPTSGGYDTQYF

v_call: TRBV5-6
j_call: TRBJ2-7
d_call: -
clone_size: -
cdr3_nt: TGTGCCAGCAGCCGGGACTTCTACGAGCAGTACTTC
cdr3_aa: CASSRDFYEQYF

v_call: TRBV28
j_call: TRBJ1-5
d_call: -
clone_size: -
cdr3_nt: TGTGCCAGCAGTTTAATCCAGGGCCTAAATAGCAATCAGCCCCAGCATTTT
cdr3_aa: CASSLIQGLNSNQPQHF

v_call: TRBV7-6
j_call: TRBJ2-1
d_call: -
clone_size: -
cdr3_nt: TGTGCCAGCAGCTTAGAACGTGGGAGGCAAAACAATGAGCAGTTCTTC
cdr3_aa: CASSLERGRQNNEQFF

v_call: TRBV9
j_call: TRBJ1-4
d_call: -
clone_size: once
cdr3_nt: TGTGCCAGCAGCGCCCACGAGGGAAGGGATGAAAAACTGTTTTTT
cdr3_aa: CASSAHEGRDEKLFF

v_call: TRBV27
j_call: TRBJ1-5
d_call: -
clone_size: -
cdr3_nt: TGTGCCAGCAGTTTACGGACAGCAAATCAGCCCCAGCATTTT
cdr3_aa: CASSLRTANQPQHF

v_call: TRBV6-1
j_call: TRBJ2-1
d_call: TRBD1
clone_size: -
cdr3_nt: TGTGCCAGCCGCGACAGGGTCCGAAATGAGCAGTTCTTC
cdr3_aa: CASRDRVRNEQFF

v_call: TRBV6-5
j_call: TRBJ2-7
d_call: TRBD1
clone_size: few
cdr3_nt: TGTGCCAGCAGTTACACAGGGGGCTACGAGCAGTACTTC
cdr3_aa: CASSYTGGYEQYF

v_call: TRBV5-4
j_call: TRBJ1-1
d_call: TRBD1
clone_size: once
cdr3_nt: TGTGCCAGCAGCCCCTCACAGGGGGCAGGGACTGAAGCTTTCTTT
cdr3_aa: CASSPSQGAGTEAFF

v_call: TRBV2
j_call: TRBJ1-2
d_call: TRBD1
clone_size: -
cdr3_nt: TGTGCCAGCAGTGAAGGGACAGGGGTCGGCTATGGCTACACCTTC
cdr3_aa: CASSEGTGVGYGYTF

v_call: TRBV2
j_call: TRBJ1-5
d_call: TRBD1
clone_size: -
cdr3_nt: TGTGCCAGCAGTGGCCTGACAGGGACGGGTGGTATCGGCAATCAGCCCCAGCATTTT
cdr3_aa: CASSGLTGTGGIGNQPQHF

v_call: TRBV27
j_call: TRBJ2-5
d_call: -
clone_size: -
cdr3_nt: TGTGCCAGCAGTCGAGGAGAGACCCAGTACTTC
cdr3_aa: CASSRGETQYF

v_call: TRBV5-6
j_call: TRBJ2-7
d_call: -
clone_size: -
cdr3_nt: TGTGCCAGCAGCTTTGGGGCAATTATCAGCTCCTACGAGCAGTACTTC
cdr3_aa: CASSFGAIISSYEQYF

v_call: TRBV6-5
j_call: TRBJ2-5
d_call: -
clone_size: -
cdr3_nt: TGTGCCAGCACCCCCAAGAGGGCTTACCAAGAGACCCAGTACTTC
cdr3_aa: CASTPKRAYQETQYF

v_call: TRBV7-2
j_call: TRBJ2-7
d_call: -
clone_size: -
cdr3_nt: TGTGCCAGCAGCTTTCGTCAGGGGATGGACGAGCAGTACTTC
cdr3_aa: CASSFRQGMDEQYF

v_call: TRBV6-5
j_call: TRBJ2-4
d_call: -
clone_size: -
cdr3_nt: TGTGCCAGCAGTTACTCGGTGACAACCAAAAACATTCAGTACTTC
cdr3_aa: CASSYSVTTKNIQYF

v_call: TRBV19
j_call: TRBJ2-1
d_call: TRBD2
clone_size: -
cdr3_nt: TGTGCCAGTAGTCCCAGCGGGAGCTCCTACAATGAGCAGTTCTTC
cdr3_aa: CASSPSGSSYNEQFF

v_call: TRBV5-4
j_call: TRBJ2-1
d_call: TRBD2
clone_size: once
cdr3_nt: TGTGCCAGCAGCCTCGGGACTAGCGGGGGGTTCTACAATGAGCAGTTCTTC
cdr3_aa: CASSLGTSGGFYNEQFF

v_call: TRBV5-4
j_call: TRBJ1-3
d_call: -
clone_size: -
cdr3_nt: TGTGCCAGCAGCACTGGACACTCTGGAAACACCATACATTTT
cdr3_aa: CASSTGHSGNTIHF